This T cell receptor beta chain is from a study of control samples from healthy donors and cancer patients. Assay used: immunoSEQ multiplex PCR; TCRdb lists only in-frame clones, some missing. The profile shows 100,000 to 150,000 clones, roughly 87% of them singletons. Germline V CDR1 and CDR2: SGHRS, YFSETQ. The V and J ends lost 7 bases and 5 bases respectively, with 7 bases between them. The CDR3 loop spans 11 amino acids. The receptor's source is a man aged 18 to 30 in good health. Sequenced: blood. The chain employs TRBV5-1 and TRBJ2-4; weak D call: TRBD2 (5 bases). The CDR3, as DNA: TGCGCCAGCGCACTAGAAAACATTCAGTACTTC. Residues: CASALENIQYF. Based on the CDR3 plus reference TRBV5-1 and TRBJ2-4, the full variable domain is KAGVTQTPRYLIKTRGQQVTLSCSPISGHRSVSWYQQTPGQGLQFLFEYFSETQRNKGNFPGRFSGRQFSNSRSEMNVSTLELGDSALYLCASALENIQYFGAGTRLSVL.